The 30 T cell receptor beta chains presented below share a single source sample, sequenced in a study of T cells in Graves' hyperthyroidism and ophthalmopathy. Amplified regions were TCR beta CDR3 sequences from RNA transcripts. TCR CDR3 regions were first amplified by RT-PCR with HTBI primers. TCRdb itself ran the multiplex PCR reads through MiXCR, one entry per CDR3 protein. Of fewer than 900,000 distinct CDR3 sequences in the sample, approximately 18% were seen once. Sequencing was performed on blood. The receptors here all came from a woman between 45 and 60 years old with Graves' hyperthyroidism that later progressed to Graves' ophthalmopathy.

The CDR3 is CASKGPVLNTEAFF. CDR3 DNA: TGTGCCAGTAAGGGCCCAGTTTTGAACACTGAAGCTTTCTTT. The genes are TRBV19 and TRBJ1-1, with no clear D. Per the germline V gene, CDR1 is LNHDA and CDR2 is SQIVND (reference sequence). There are 14 residues in the CDR3. Trimming left V 7 bases short and J 0 bases short, with 12 bases between.

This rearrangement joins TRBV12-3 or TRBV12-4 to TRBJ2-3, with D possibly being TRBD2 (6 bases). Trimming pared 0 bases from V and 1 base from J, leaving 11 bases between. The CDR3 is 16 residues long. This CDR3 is CASSLAGGLRTDTQYF. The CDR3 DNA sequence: TGTGCCAGCAGTTTAGCGGGGGGATTACGCACAGATACGCAGTATTTT.

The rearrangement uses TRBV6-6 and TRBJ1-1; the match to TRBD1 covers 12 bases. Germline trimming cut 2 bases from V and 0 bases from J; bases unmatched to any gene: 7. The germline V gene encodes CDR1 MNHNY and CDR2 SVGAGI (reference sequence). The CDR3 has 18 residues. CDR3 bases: TGTGCCAGCAGTTACGCCGGGACAGGGGGCTCCATGAACACTGAAGCTTTCTTT. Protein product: CASSYAGTGGSMNTEAFF.

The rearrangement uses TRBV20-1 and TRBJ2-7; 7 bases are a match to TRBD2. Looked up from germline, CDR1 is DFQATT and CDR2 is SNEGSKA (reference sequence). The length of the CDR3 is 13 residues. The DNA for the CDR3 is TGCGCCCCCCAAGGGAGGGTTGCCTACGAGCAGTACTTC. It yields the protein CAPQGRVAYEQYF.

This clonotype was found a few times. CDR3 nucleotides: TGTGCCACCAGCAGAGACAGGGGGTTGGATTCACCCCTCCACTTT. Amino acid sequence: CATSRDRGLDSPLHF. The chain is built from TRBV15 and TRBJ1-6, with 7 bases aligning to TRBD1. This CDR3 contains 15 residues. Germline CDR1 LNHNV, CDR2 YYDKDF (reference sequence). V lost 0 bases and J lost 8; bases outside the gene matches: 4.

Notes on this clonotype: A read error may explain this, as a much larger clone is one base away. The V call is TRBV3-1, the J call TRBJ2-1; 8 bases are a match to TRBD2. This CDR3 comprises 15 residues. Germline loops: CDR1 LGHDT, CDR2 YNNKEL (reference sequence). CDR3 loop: CASNQGTRNYNEQFF. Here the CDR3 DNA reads TGTGCCAGCAACCAAGGGACTAGGAACTACAATGAGCAGTTCTTC.

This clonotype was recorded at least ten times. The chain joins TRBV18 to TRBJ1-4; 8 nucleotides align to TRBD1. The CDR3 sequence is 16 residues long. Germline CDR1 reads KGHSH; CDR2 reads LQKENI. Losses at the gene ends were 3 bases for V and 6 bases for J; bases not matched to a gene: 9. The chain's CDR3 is CASSPSADRVDEKLFF. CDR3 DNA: TGTGCCAGCTCACCGTCCGCGGACAGGGTGGATGAAAAACTGTTTTTT.

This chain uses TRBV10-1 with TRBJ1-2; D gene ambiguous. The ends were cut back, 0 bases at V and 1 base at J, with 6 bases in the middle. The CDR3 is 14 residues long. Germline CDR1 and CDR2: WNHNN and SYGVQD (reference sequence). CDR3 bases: TGCGCCAGCAGTGAGTCCGGGGTTAACTATGGCTACACCTTC. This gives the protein CASSESGVNYGYTF.

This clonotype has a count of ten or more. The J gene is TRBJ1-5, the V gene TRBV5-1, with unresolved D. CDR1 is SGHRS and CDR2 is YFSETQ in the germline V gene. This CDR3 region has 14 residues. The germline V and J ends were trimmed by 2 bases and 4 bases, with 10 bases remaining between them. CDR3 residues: CASSLGYGNQPQHF. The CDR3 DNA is TGCGCCAGCAGCTTAGGGTACGGGAATCAGCCCCAGCATTTT.

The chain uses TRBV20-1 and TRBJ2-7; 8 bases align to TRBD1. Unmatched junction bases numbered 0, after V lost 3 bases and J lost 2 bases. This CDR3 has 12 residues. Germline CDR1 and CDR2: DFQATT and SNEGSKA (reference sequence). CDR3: CSARTGAYEQYF. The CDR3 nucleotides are TGCAGTGCTAGGACAGGGGCCTACGAGCAGTACTTC.

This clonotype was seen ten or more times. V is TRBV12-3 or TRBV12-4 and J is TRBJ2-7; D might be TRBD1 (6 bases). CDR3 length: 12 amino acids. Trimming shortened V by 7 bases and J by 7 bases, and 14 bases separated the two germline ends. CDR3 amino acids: CASNFRGGEQYF. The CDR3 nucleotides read TGTGCCAGCAATTTCAGGGGTGGGGAGCAGTACTTC.

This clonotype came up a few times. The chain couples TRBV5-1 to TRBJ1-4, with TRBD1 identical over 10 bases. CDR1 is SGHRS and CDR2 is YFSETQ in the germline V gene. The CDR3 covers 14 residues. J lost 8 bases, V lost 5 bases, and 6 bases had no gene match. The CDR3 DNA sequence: TGCGCCAGCAGGCGACAGGGGGCTACCGAAAAACTGTTTTTT. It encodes CASRRQGATEKLFF.

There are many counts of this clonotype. In DNA form, the CDR3 reads TGTGCCAGCAGTGAAGTGACAGTTGAAGAGACCCAGTACTTC. It translates to CASSEVTVEETQYF. The chain uses TRBV2 and TRBJ2-5; a possible D gene is TRBD1 (5 bases). V was cut by 1 base and J by 3 bases, with 9 bases left in between. Germline assignment: CDR1 SNHLY and CDR2 FYNNEI. CDR3 size: 14 residues.

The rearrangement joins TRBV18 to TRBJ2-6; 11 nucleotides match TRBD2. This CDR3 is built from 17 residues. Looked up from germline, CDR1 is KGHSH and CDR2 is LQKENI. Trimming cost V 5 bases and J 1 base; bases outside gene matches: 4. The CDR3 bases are TGTGCCAGCTCAACTAGCGGGGGATTTTCTGGGGCCAACGTCCTGACTTTC. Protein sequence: CASSTSGGFSGANVLTF.

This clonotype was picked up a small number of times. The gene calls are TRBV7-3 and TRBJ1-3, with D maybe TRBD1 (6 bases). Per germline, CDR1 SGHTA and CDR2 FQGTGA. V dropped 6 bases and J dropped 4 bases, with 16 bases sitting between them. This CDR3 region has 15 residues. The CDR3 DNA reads TGTGCCAGCAGTACGTGGGCAGGGGACGGAAACACCATATATTTT. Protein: CASSTWAGDGNTIYF.

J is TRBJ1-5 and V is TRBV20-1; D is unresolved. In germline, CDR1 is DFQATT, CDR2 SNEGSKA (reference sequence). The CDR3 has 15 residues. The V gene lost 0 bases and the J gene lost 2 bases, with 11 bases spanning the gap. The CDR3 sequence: CSARDNWWGNQPQHF. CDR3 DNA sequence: TGCAGTGCTAGAGATAACTGGTGGGGCAATCAGCCCCAGCATTTT.

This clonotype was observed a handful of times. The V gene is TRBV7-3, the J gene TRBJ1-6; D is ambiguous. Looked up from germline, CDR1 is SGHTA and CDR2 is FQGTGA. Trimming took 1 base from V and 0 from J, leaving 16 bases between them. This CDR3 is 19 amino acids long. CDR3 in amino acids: CASSLRNSEESSYNSPLHF. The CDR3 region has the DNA TGTGCCAGCAGCTTAAGGAATAGTGAGGAGAGCTCCTATAATTCACCCCTCCACTTT.

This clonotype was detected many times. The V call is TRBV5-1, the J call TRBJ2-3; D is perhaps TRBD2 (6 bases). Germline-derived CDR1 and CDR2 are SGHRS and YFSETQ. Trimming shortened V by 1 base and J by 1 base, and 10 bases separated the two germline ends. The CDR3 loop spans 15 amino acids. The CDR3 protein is CASSLLAPRTDTQYF. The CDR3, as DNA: TGCGCCAGCAGCTTGCTAGCGCCACGCACAGATACGCAGTATTTT.

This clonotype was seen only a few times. The CDR3 DNA reads TGCAGTGCTAGAGAGTCGGCAGTTTATAGCAATCAGCCCCAGCATTTT. Its translation is CSARESAVYSNQPQHF. V usage is TRBV20-1 and J usage is TRBJ1-5; D remains unclear. V shed 0 bases and J shed 0 bases, with 12 bases lying between them. This CDR3 is 16 amino acids long. The germline V gene has CDR1 DFQATT and CDR2 SNEGSKA (reference sequence).

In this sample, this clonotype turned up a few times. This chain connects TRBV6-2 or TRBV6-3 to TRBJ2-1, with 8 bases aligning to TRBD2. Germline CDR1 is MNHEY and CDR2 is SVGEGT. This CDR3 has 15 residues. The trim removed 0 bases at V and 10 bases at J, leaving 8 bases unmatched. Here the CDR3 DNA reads TGTGCCAGCAGTTACTCGATACGGGGGGGCGGAGAGCAGTTCTTC. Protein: CASSYSIRGGGEQFF.

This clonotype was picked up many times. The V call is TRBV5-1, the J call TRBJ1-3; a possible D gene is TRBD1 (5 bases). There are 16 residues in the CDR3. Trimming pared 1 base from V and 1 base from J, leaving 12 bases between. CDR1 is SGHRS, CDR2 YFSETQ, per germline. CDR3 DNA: TGCGCCAGCAGCTTGTCTCAGGGTGGTTCTGGAAACACCATATATTTT. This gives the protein CASSLSQGGSGNTIYF.

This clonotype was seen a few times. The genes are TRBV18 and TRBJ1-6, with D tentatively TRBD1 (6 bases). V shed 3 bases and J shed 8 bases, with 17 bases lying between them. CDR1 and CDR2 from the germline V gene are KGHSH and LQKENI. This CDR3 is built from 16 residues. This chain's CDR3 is CASSPRDTIGDSPLHF. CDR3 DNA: TGTGCCAGCTCACCCCGGGACACCATCGGAGATTCACCCCTCCACTTT.

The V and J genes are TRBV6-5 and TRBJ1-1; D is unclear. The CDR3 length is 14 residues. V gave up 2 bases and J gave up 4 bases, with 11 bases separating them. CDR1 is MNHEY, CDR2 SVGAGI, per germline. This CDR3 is CASSYAPRITEAFF. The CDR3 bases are TGTGCCAGCAGTTACGCCCCCAGGATCACTGAAGCTTTCTTT.

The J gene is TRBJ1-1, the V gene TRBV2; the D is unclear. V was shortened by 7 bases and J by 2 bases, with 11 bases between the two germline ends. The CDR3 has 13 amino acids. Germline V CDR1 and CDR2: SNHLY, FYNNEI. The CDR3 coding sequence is TGTGCCAGCAACCGGGAGGTAAACACTGAAGCTTTCTTT. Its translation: CASNREVNTEAFF.

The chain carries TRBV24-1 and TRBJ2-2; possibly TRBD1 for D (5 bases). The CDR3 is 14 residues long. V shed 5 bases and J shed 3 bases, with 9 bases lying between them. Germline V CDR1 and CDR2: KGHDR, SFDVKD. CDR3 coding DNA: TGTGCCACCAGTGCCACAGGTTACACCGGGGAGCTGTTTTTT. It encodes CATSATGYTGELFF.

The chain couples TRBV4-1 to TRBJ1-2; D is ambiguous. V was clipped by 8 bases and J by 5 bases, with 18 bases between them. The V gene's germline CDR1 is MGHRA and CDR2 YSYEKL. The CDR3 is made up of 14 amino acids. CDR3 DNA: TGCGCCAGCCGGTCAATCCTGGACCCGTATGGCTACACCTTC. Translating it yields CASRSILDPYGYTF.

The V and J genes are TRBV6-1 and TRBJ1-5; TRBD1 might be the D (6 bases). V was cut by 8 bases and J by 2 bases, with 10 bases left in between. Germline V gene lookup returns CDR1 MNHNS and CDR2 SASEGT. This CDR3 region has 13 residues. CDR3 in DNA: TGTGCCAGCCAGGGGACGGGCAATCAGCCCCAGCATTTT. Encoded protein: CASQGTGNQPQHF.

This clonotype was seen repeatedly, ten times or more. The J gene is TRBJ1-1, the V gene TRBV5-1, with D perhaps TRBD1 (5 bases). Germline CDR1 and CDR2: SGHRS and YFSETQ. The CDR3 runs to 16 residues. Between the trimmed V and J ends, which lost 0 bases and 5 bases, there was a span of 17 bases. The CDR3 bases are TGCGCCAGCAGCTTGGTATTTGGACATCCGTCGACTGAAGCTTTCTTT. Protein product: CASSLVFGHPSTEAFF.

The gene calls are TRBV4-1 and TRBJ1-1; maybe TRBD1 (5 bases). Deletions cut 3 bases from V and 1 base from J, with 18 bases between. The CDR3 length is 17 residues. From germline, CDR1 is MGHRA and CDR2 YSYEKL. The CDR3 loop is CASSHSSVGGRNTEAFF. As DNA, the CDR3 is TGCGCCAGCAGCCATTCATCCGTCGGGGGAAGGAACACTGAAGCTTTCTTT.

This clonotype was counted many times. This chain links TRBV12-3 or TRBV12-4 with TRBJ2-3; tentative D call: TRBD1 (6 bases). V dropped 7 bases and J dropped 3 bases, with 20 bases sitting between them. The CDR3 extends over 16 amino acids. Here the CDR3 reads CASMLPRVGGTDTQYF. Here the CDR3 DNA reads TGTGCCAGCATGCTCCCCAGGGTAGGGGGAACAGATACGCAGTATTTT.